The TCR beta chain described here comes from a study of vaccination and CD4 T cells after COVID-19. Across the study: The cells in question were stimulated using overlapping spike peptides derived from SARS-CoV-2, HCoV-NL63, HCoV-OC43 and HCoV-229E.

Sequencing of cultured CD4+ T cell DNA used the Oncomine TCR Beta short-read assay. TCRdb passed the PCR reads through MiXCR, listing each CDR3 protein once. Of 13,000 or so distinct CDR3 sequences listed, roughly half are singletons. To note about this clonotype: Its antigen is as yet unknown.

Noted treatment: approximately 9-day PBMC culture with coronavirus spike peptide pools or control peptides (ViraFEST assay). V was cut by 8 bases and J by 4 bases, with 20 bases left in between. This CDR3 comprises 15 residues. Per the germline V gene, CDR1 is MNHNS and CDR2 is SASEGT. The sequences come from cultured CD4+ T cells from blood, collected after SARS-CoV-2 vaccination. This chain uses TRBV6-1 with TRBJ2-5; perhaps TRBD2 as D (5 bases). The sequence came from a human donor with COVID-19. CDR3 in DNA: TGTGCCAGCCAAACCGGAGGACTGTTTGGAGAGACCCAGTACTTC. This gives the protein CASQTGGLFGETQYF.